This T cell receptor (beta chain) was found in a study of cytomegalovirus exposure and HLA in healthy donors. The PCR used 60 Vbeta and 13 Jbeta primers. This table comes from immunoSEQ multiplex PCR, and its TCRdb copy is limited to in-frame clones, with some not included. The sample has around 150,000 clones; roughly 80% are singletons. Donors were nominally healthy when sampled, though unrecorded immune exposures were likely. Trimming left V 7 bases short and J 5 bases short, with 17 bases between. Germline CDR1 reads MNHEY; CDR2 reads SVGAGI. This CDR3 is built from 15 residues. The chain joins TRBV6-5 to TRBJ2-2; tentative D call: TRBD2 (5 bases). Material: PBMCs. The receptor was isolated from a male donor in good health and CMV-seropositive. The DNA for the CDR3 is TGTGCCAGCAAGCAAATGGCGTCGGGAACCGGGGAGCTGTTTTTT. Its translation: CASKQMASGTGELFF.